These 19 T cell receptor beta chains came from one sample sequenced in a study of T cells in Graves' hyperthyroidism and ophthalmopathy. Researchers took RNA transcripts and amplified the TCR beta CDR3 regions from them. HTBI primers were employed in a first-round RT-PCR of the TCR CDR3. MiXCR, applied by TCRdb to the multiplex PCR reads, yields one record per CDR3 protein. Of about 420,000 distinct CDR3 sequences detected, roughly 13% appear once; the ten largest clones hold approximately 5.3%. Sequencing was performed on blood. All receptors come from a woman aged 18-29 years with Graves' hyperthyroidism.

This clonotype showed up many times. The V gene is TRBV9, the J gene TRBJ2-5; 12 positions match TRBD2. Germline-derived CDR1 and CDR2 are SGDLS and YYNGEE. This CDR3 is 17 amino acids long. The V and J ends lost 0 bases and 5 bases, in that order; junction bases with no gene match: 8. The chain's CDR3 is CASSVASSGRAGETQYF. CDR3 DNA: TGTGCCAGCAGCGTAGCGTCTAGCGGGAGGGCCGGGGAGACCCAGTACTTC.

This clonotype was seen ten or more times. The chain recombines TRBV5-1 with TRBJ2-7, with TRBD2 matching over 7 bases. The trim removed 0 bases at V and 2 bases at J, leaving 11 bases unmatched. The CDR3 sequence is 17 residues long. CDR1 and CDR2 (germline): SGHRS, YFSETQ. The CDR3 nucleotides read TGCGCCAGCAGCTTGGCCGGTCGGGGGGTCCCGACCTACGAGCAGTACTTC. It specifies CASSLAGRGVPTYEQYF.

This clonotype has a count of ten or more. The chain is built from TRBV12-3 or TRBV12-4 and TRBJ1-5; D remains ambiguous. Trimming took off 5 bases at V and 0 bases at J, with 14 bases between the two ends. The CDR3 contains 16 residues. CDR3 region: CASSPVDRSSNQPQHF. CDR3 DNA sequence: TGTGCCAGCAGTCCCGTGGACCGCAGTAGCAATCAGCCCCAGCATTTT.

Many counts were recorded for this clonotype. The chain carries TRBV28 and TRBJ2-2; possibly TRBD1 or TRBD2 for D (5 bases each). Trimming stripped 11 bases from V and 2 bases from J, with 15 bases between. Germline values: CDR1 MDHEN, CDR2 SYDVKM. This CDR3 spans 14 amino acids. The CDR3 sequence: CAGRRGSNTGELFF. The CDR3 DNA sequence: TGTGCCGGCCGCCGGGGCTCTAACACCGGGGAGCTGTTTTTT.

This clonotype was seen a few times. This chain connects TRBV5-6 to TRBJ1-1, with D perhaps TRBD1 (5 bases). This CDR3 is built from 15 residues. V gave up 3 bases and J gave up 4 bases, with 16 bases separating them. Germline assignment: CDR1 SGHDT and CDR2 YYEEEE. CDR3 residues: CASSSYGGEATEAFF. The CDR3 DNA reads as TGTGCCAGCAGCTCGTACGGGGGGGAGGCCACTGAAGCTTTCTTT.

A few counts support this clonotype. The chain combines TRBV5-1 with TRBJ2-2, with D tentatively TRBD1 (6 bases). In germline, CDR1 is SGHRS, CDR2 YFSETQ. There are 17 residues in the CDR3. V lost 3 bases, J lost 6 bases, and 21 bases lay in between. The CDR3 spells CASSWPERDRIPGELFF. The DNA for the CDR3 is TGCGCCAGCAGCTGGCCTGAGCGAGACAGGATTCCCGGGGAGCTGTTTTTT.

This clonotype was recorded at least ten times. J is TRBJ2-7 and V is TRBV12-3 or TRBV12-4, with 9 bases lining up with TRBD1. V gave up 6 bases and J gave up 3 bases; unmatched junction bases: 0. This CDR3 region has 12 residues. This CDR3 is CASRGQGYEQYF. The DNA of the CDR3 is TGTGCCAGCAGGGGACAGGGCTACGAGCAGTACTTC.

This clonotype was found a few times. The CDR3 DNA reads as TGTGCCAGCACTGCGACAGGGAATACTCAGCCCCAGCATTTT. Encoded protein: CASTATGNTQPQHF. The rearrangement links TRBV12-3 or TRBV12-4 to TRBJ1-5, with 7 bases identical to TRBD1. This CDR3 region has 14 residues. V was clipped by 7 bases and J by 6 bases; unmatched bases: 9.

This clonotype was seen more than once but under ten times. The V call is TRBV12-3 or TRBV12-4, the J call TRBJ2-7; weak D call: TRBD1 (6 bases). Trimming shortened V by 7 bases and J by 3 bases, and 16 bases separated the two germline ends. The length of the CDR3 is 14 residues. CDR3 in amino acids: CASTHRVGGYEQYF. CDR3 nucleotides: TGTGCCAGCACCCACCGGGTAGGGGGCTACGAGCAGTACTTC.

CDR3 sequence reads: CASSQVTASDTQYF. For the CDR3, the DNA is TGCGCCAGCAGCCAAGTGACAGCCTCAGATACGCAGTATTTT. The chain uses TRBV4-1 and TRBJ2-3; possibly TRBD1 for D (5 bases). Per the germline V gene, CDR1 is MGHRA and CDR2 is YSYEKL. V was clipped by 1 base and J by 4 bases, with 9 bases between them. This CDR3 is 14 amino acids long.

In this sample, this clonotype turned up many times. The chain combines TRBV2 with TRBJ1-4; D might be TRBD1 (6 bases). CDR3 length equals 14 residues. The V and J ends lost 7 bases and 8 bases respectively, with 17 bases between them. Germline values: CDR1 SNHLY, CDR2 FYNNEI. The CDR3 sequence is CASKIQGEREKLFF. CDR3 in DNA: TGTGCCAGCAAGATACAGGGTGAAAGGGAAAAACTGTTTTTT. The whole variable domain, remainder taken from reference TRBV2 and TRBJ1-4, is EPEVTQTPSHQVTQMGQEVILRCVPISNHLYFYWYRQILGQKVEFLVSFYNNEISEKSEIFDDQFSVERPDGSNFTLKIRSTKLEDSAMYFCASKIQGEREKLFFGSGTQLSVL.

This rearrangement joins TRBV11-1 to TRBJ2-6; D is unclear. Germline V gene lookup returns CDR1 SGHAT and CDR2 FQDESV (reference sequence). The V end was cut by 4 bases, the J end by 0 bases, with 10 bases between. The CDR3 totals 16 residues. As DNA, the CDR3 is TGTGCCAGCAGCTGGCAGGCAGTCTCTGGGGCCAACGTCCTGACTTTC. Amino acids: CASSWQAVSGANVLTF. Using reference TRBV11-1 and TRBJ2-6 for the parts outside the CDR3, the full variable domain is EAEVAQSPRYKITEKSQAVAFWCDPISGHATLYWYRQILGQGPELLVQFQDESVVDDSQLPKDRFSAERLKGVDSTLKIQPAELGDSAMYLCASSWQAVSGANVLTFGAGSRLTVL.

This chain links TRBV3-1 with TRBJ2-3; the D gene could be TRBD1 or TRBD2 (5 bases each). Trimming pared 4 bases from V and 0 bases from J, leaving 11 bases between. CDR3 length: 15 residues. Germline values: CDR1 LGHDT, CDR2 YNNKEL (reference sequence). The CDR3 coding sequence is TGTGCCAGCAGCCGGGACCACTTAAGCACAGATACGCAGTATTTT. Its translation is CASSRDHLSTDTQYF.

In its sample, this clonotype was seen many times. The chain joins TRBV4-1 to TRBJ1-3, with 11 nucleotides matching TRBD1. From germline, CDR1 is MGHRA and CDR2 YSYEKL. The CDR3 loop spans 15 amino acids. The ends lost 3 bases at V and 8 bases at J; junction bases unmatched: 6. The CDR3 is CASSQTPGQGDTIYF. The CDR3 DNA reads TGCGCCAGCAGCCAGACTCCGGGACAGGGGGACACCATATATTTT.

The chain employs TRBV9 and TRBJ1-6; TRBD1 matches at 8 bases. J gave up 9 bases and V 3 bases, and 8 bases lay outside the gene matches. The CDR3 extends over 15 amino acids. Germline V gene data show CDR1 as SGDLS and CDR2 as YYNGEE. The CDR3, as DNA: TGTGCCAGCAGCGCAGATCCAGGGGGCTCTTCACCCCTCCACTTT. Amino acid sequence: CASSADPGGSSPLHF.

This clonotype came up a few times. V is TRBV10-3 and J is TRBJ2-2; 11 bases are a match to TRBD1. V was clipped by 6 bases and J by 2 bases; unmatched bases: 5. The CDR3 covers 16 residues. Germline lookup yields CDR1 ENHRY and CDR2 SYGVKD. The CDR3 DNA reads TGTGCCATCAGCCCCGGACAGGGGGCAAACACCGGGGAGCTGTTTTTT. Translating it yields CAISPGQGANTGELFF.

The chain recombines TRBV19 with TRBJ1-1, with 7 nucleotides matching TRBD1. Trimming took 7 bases from V and 1 from J; bases not matched to a gene: 18. From germline, CDR1 is LNHDA and CDR2 SQIVND (reference sequence). This CDR3 region has 18 residues. The DNA for the CDR3 is TGTGCCAGTACTCCCTCTTGGGGGCCGGGACAGAAGAACACTGAAGCTTTCTTT. Its translation: CASTPSWGPGQKNTEAFF.

This clonotype came up many times. The V gene is TRBV2, the J gene TRBJ2-5; a weak D match, TRBD1 (5 bases). CDR1 SNHLY and CDR2 FYNNEI come from the germline V gene. V was shortened by 4 bases and J by 4 bases, with 13 bases between the two germline ends. The CDR3 covers 14 residues. CDR3 sequence (DNA): TGTGCCAGCAGTGGGGTGCAGGGTAGAGAGACCCAGTACTTC. This gives the protein CASSGVQGRETQYF. Full variable domain (remainder filled in from reference TRBV2 and TRBJ2-5): EPEVTQTPSHQVTQMGQEVILRCVPISNHLYFYWYRQILGQKVEFLVSFYNNEISEKSEIFDDQFSVERPDGSNFTLKIRSTKLEDSAMYFCASSGVQGRETQYFGPGTRLLVL.

The chain uses TRBV12-3 or TRBV12-4 and TRBJ2-7; 8 bases align to TRBD1. V shed 11 bases, J shed 3 bases, and the junction held 6 bases outside the gene matches. The CDR3 is 12 residues long. This CDR3 is CAVPGGLYEQYF. In DNA, the CDR3 is TGTGCCGTCCCAGGGGGCCTCTACGAGCAGTACTTC.